These 30 T cell receptor beta chains came from one sample sequenced in a study of monozygotic twins with inflammatory bowel disease. With the 5' RACE reads reprocessed, TCRdb shows one record per CDR3 protein and no DNA. Across around 380,000 distinct CDR3 sequences, the top ten clones capture around 2.3% of the sample. The sequenced material came from blood. The source of these receptors is a human donor with ulcerative colitis or Crohn's disease, or a healthy co-twin of an affected twin (not recorded which).

This sequence joins TRBV6-1 and TRBJ1-2; without DNA, the TCRdb call of TRBD1 cannot be checked. This CDR3 is 15 amino acids long. Germline-derived CDR1 and CDR2 are MNHNS and SASEGT. This chain's CDR3 is CASSDIGQTFYGYTF.

The chain couples TRBV5-1 to TRBJ1-4; TCRdb's D call, TRBD1, is unchecked because there is no DNA. Germline CDR1 and CDR2: SGHRS and YFSETQ. CDR3 length: 13 residues. CDR3 amino acids: CATEFRVCEKLFF. Together with reference TRBV5-1 and TRBJ1-4, the CDR3 gives the full variable domain: KAGVTQTPRYLIKTRGQQVTLSCSPISGHRSVSWYQQTPGQGLQFLFEYFSETQRNKGNFPGRFSGRQFSNSRSEMNVSTLELGDSALYLCATEFRVCEKLFFGSGTQLSVL.

The CDR3: CASSYPPPSNRPHSPLHF. The chain is built from TRBV6-5 and TRBJ1-6; there is no DNA to check the TCRdb D call of TRBD1. Germline CDR1 MNHEY, CDR2 SVGAGI. The CDR3 runs 18 residues.

This chain connects TRBV28 to TRBJ1-5; lacking DNA, the TRBD1 call made by TCRdb goes unchecked. From germline, CDR1 is MDHEN and CDR2 SYDVKM. The CDR3 is made up of 15 amino acids. CDR3 sequence reads: CASSRQGVIGQPQHF.

CDR3 region: CASSLEPGRLGTEAFF. V is TRBV5-1 and J is TRBJ1-1. CDR1 and CDR2 (germline): SGHRS, YFSETQ. The CDR3 is 16 residues long.

V gene TRBV4-1 combines with J gene TRBJ2-2; TCRdb returns TRBD2, unconfirmable since there is no DNA. The CDR3 is made up of 14 amino acids. Per germline, CDR1 MGHRA and CDR2 YSYEKL. CDR3 loop: CASSQRRGTGELFF.

The chain carries TRBV7-7 and TRBJ2-3; TCRdb selects TRBD2, and the lack of DNA leaves this call unchecked. The CDR3 covers 14 residues. The V gene's germline CDR1 is SSHAT and CDR2 FNYEAQ (reference sequence). Here the CDR3 reads CASSTGLFTDTQYF.

The chain joins TRBV5-8 to TRBJ2-1; TCRdb names TRBD2, which stays unverified in the absence of DNA. Germline V gives CDR1 SGHTS, CDR2 YDEGEE. This CDR3 contains 15 residues. This CDR3 is CASSWTSGGYNEQFF.

CDR3 protein: CASSLSSGREGELFF. The V gene is TRBV7-2, the J gene TRBJ2-2; TCRdb calls TRBD2, which cannot be checked without DNA. CDR3 size: 15 residues. The germline gives CDR1 SGHTA, CDR2 FQGNSA.

The V call is TRBV29-1, the J call TRBJ2-7; TCRdb proposes TRBD2, but this gene call is untestable without DNA. The CDR3 is 14 amino acids. Germline loops: CDR1 SQVTM, CDR2 ANQGSEA. The CDR3: CSVGAGVPSYEQYF.

The gene calls are TRBV12-3 or TRBV12-4 and TRBJ2-7; TCRdb selects TRBD2, and the lack of DNA leaves this call unchecked. The CDR3 sequence is 15 residues long. CDR3 region: CASSPLAGGHYEQYF.

The chain combines TRBV30 with TRBJ2-5. CDR1 GTSNPN and CDR2 SVGIG come from the germline V gene (reference sequence). The CDR3 has 13 residues. CDR3: CAWGLDGQETQYF.

The CDR3 loop reads CASSTDRGKQFF. J is TRBJ2-1 and V is TRBV7-8; TCRdb picks TRBD1, but there is no DNA to check that call. CDR3 length equals 12 residues. Germline CDR1 and CDR2: SGHVS and FQNEAQ.

This CDR3 is CASSPRTLGGSPLHF. The chain uses TRBV7-8 and TRBJ1-6. The CDR3 has 15 amino acids. Germline CDR1 SGHVS, CDR2 FQNEAQ.

The chain is built from TRBV4-1 and TRBJ1-2; the TCRdb call, TRBD1, lacks DNA for checking. This CDR3 contains 14 residues. Germline values: CDR1 MGHRA, CDR2 YSYEKL. The CDR3 here is CASSSRDGSYGYTF.

The chain has TRBV18 and TRBJ2-3; with no DNA, the TCRdb D assignment of TRBD2 cannot be verified. This CDR3 is built from 15 residues. Germline loops: CDR1 KGHSH, CDR2 LQKENI. The CDR3 loop is CASSPQSGGADTQYF.

This chain uses TRBV27 with TRBJ2-3; lacking DNA, the TRBD1 call made by TCRdb goes unchecked. Germline loops: CDR1 MNHEY, CDR2 SMNVEV (reference sequence). There are 13 residues in the CDR3. The CDR3 sequence: CASRPQGGHTQYF.

The chain joins TRBV20-1 to TRBJ2-7; TCRdb gives TRBD2 as the D gene, but with no DNA this cannot be confirmed. The V gene's germline CDR1 is DFQATT and CDR2 SNEGSKA (reference sequence). This CDR3 comprises 13 residues. CDR3 amino acids: CSARGSREGEQYF.

The chain has TRBV19 and TRBJ2-1; TCRdb's D call, TRBD1, is unchecked because there is no DNA. Germline CDR1 reads LNHDA; CDR2 reads SQIVND (reference sequence). The CDR3 runs 16 residues. CDR3 sequence: CASSIVGDRGLNEQFF.

The chain couples TRBV3-1 to TRBJ2-2; TCRdb picks TRBD1, but there is no DNA to check that call. This CDR3 region has 13 residues. Germline V gives CDR1 LGHDT, CDR2 YNNKEL (reference sequence). Here the CDR3 reads CASTTGDTGELFF.

The chain combines TRBV20-1 with TRBJ2-7; without DNA, the TCRdb call of TRBD1 cannot be checked. From germline, CDR1 is DFQATT and CDR2 SNEGSKA (reference sequence). The CDR3 consists of 14 residues. The chain's CDR3 is CSARAPSSYYEQYF.

V and J are TRBV7-8 and TRBJ2-1; TCRdb's assignment of TRBD2 cannot be checked, as there is no DNA. The CDR3 is 18 amino acids. Germline CDR1 reads SGHVS; CDR2 reads FQNEAQ. The CDR3: CASSPGLAGSDLYNEQFF.

The chain joins TRBV6-6 to TRBJ2-2. CDR1 is MNHNY and CDR2 is SVGAGI in the germline V gene (reference sequence). The length of the CDR3 is 14 residues. CDR3 residues: CASSYRVVTGELFF.

The rearrangement uses TRBV5-1 and TRBJ2-7. Germline V lookup: CDR1 SGHRS, CDR2 YFSETQ. The CDR3 is made up of 15 amino acids. This CDR3 is CASSLERAGPYEQYF. Supplemented by reference TRBV5-1 and TRBJ2-7, the full variable domain reads KAGVTQTPRYLIKTRGQQVTLSCSPISGHRSVSWYQQTPGQGLQFLFEYFSETQRNKGNFPGRFSGRQFSNSRSEMNVSTLELGDSALYLCASSLERAGPYEQYFGPGTRLTVT.

The V and J genes are TRBV4-2 and TRBJ2-1; with no DNA, the TCRdb D assignment of TRBD2 cannot be verified. CDR1 and CDR2 from the germline V gene are LGHNA and YNFKEQ. This CDR3 has 18 amino acids. This CDR3 is CASSQGLAGGLPYNEQFF.

The chain recombines TRBV12-3 or TRBV12-4 with TRBJ2-1; TCRdb picks TRBD1, but there is no DNA to check that call. The CDR3 length is 14 residues. The CDR3: CASSRDRVENEQFF.

The chain recombines TRBV27 with TRBJ1-1; lacking DNA, the TRBD1 call made by TCRdb goes unchecked. Germline V gives CDR1 MNHEY, CDR2 SMNVEV (reference sequence). The CDR3 sequence is 13 residues long. The CDR3: CASRDGTLPEAFF.

The rearrangement links TRBV20-1 to TRBJ2-3; TCRdb selects TRBD1, and the lack of DNA leaves this call unchecked. The germline V gene has CDR1 DFQATT and CDR2 SNEGSKA (reference sequence). The CDR3 is 16 amino acids. CDR3: CSASFPGTMGTDTQYF.

This chain uses TRBV13 with TRBJ2-7; as DNA is missing, the TRBD1 call by TCRdb cannot be tested. Germline V gene data show CDR1 as PRHDT and CDR2 as FYEKMQ (reference sequence). The CDR3 loop spans 14 amino acids. The CDR3 is CASSGAGLTGEQYF.

The chain combines TRBV11-2 with TRBJ2-5; TCRdb picks TRBD1, but there is no DNA to check that call. CDR1 and CDR2 (germline): SGHAT, FQNNGV. This CDR3 is built from 13 residues. CDR3 amino acids: CASSPRGHGTQYF.